The TCR beta chain under discussion was sequenced for a study of blood T cell repertoires in COVID-19. On the study more broadly: Sources were T cells, B-cell-depleted T cells, or PBMCs; the material itself was cDNA or gDNA.

Authors' methods: It was from reference gene primer amplification that nucleated cell counts were estimated. Sequenced by immunoSEQ multiplex PCR; TCRdb stores in-frame clones only, minus some. V and J calls plus clone size are reproduced from that table; the DNA served to infer D and trimming. The data show about 55,000 clones, with about nine tenths seen just once and 12% to 15% held by the top ten. Per the germline V gene, CDR1 is MNHEY and CDR2 is SMNVEV (reference sequence). V shed 5 bases and J shed 1 base, with 14 bases lying between them. The CDR3 consists of 16 residues. Sequencing was carried out using peripheral blood. This TCR was recovered from a man aged 65 to 85 with acute or convalescent COVID-19. The genes are TRBV27 and TRBJ2-2; D perhaps matches TRBD2 (6 bases). DNA of the CDR3: TGTGCCAGCAGTCTAGAATCGGGACTGAACACCGGGGAGCTGTTTTTT. The encoded protein is CASSLESGLNTGELFF.